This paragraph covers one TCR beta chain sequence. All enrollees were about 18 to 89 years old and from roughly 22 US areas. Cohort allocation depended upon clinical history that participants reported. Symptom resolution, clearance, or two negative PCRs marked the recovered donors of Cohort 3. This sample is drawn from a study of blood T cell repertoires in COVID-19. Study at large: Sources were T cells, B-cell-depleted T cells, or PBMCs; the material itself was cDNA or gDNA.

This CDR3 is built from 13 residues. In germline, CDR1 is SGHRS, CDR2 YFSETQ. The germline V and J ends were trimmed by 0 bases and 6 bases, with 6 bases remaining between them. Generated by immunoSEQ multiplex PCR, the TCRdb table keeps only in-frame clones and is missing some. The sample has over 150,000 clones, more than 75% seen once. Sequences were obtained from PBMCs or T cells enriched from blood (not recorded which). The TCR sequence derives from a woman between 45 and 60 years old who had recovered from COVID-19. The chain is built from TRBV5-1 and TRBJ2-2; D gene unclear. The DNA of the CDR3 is TGCGCCAGCAGCTTGGGCGGTCCCGGGGAGCTGTTTTTT. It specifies CASSLGGPGELFF.